Below, 2 T cell receptor beta chains from the same sample are listed, as sequenced in a study of cytomegalovirus exposure and HLA in healthy donors. Both 60 Vbeta primers and 13 Jbeta primers went into the PCR. Data came from immunoSEQ multiplex PCR; TCRdb stores just in-frame clones and leaves some out. The data show some 150,000 clones, roughly 81% seen once. The sequencing input was PBMCs. These receptors all come from a woman aged 45-65 years in good health and CMV-seronegative.

This chain connects TRBV10-3 to TRBJ1-2; maybe TRBD1 (5 bases). With 3 bases removed from V and 0 bases from J, the gap between germline ends came to 14 bases. Germline CDR1 is ENHRY and CDR2 is SYGVKD. CDR3 length: 16 amino acids. CDR3 in amino acids: CAISDSSDRTNYGYTF. The CDR3 bases are TGTGCCATCAGTGACTCCTCCGACAGAACTAACTATGGCTACACCTTC.

The chain recombines TRBV12-5 with TRBJ1-5; the match to TRBD1 covers 8 bases. The CDR3 contains 15 residues. In germline, CDR1 is LGHNT, CDR2 FRNRAP. The ends lost 1 base at V and 6 bases at J; junction bases unmatched: 5. The CDR3, as DNA: TGTGCTAGTGGTTTGGACAGGGGGATGGTTCAGCCCCAGCATTTT. Protein product: CASGLDRGMVQPQHF.